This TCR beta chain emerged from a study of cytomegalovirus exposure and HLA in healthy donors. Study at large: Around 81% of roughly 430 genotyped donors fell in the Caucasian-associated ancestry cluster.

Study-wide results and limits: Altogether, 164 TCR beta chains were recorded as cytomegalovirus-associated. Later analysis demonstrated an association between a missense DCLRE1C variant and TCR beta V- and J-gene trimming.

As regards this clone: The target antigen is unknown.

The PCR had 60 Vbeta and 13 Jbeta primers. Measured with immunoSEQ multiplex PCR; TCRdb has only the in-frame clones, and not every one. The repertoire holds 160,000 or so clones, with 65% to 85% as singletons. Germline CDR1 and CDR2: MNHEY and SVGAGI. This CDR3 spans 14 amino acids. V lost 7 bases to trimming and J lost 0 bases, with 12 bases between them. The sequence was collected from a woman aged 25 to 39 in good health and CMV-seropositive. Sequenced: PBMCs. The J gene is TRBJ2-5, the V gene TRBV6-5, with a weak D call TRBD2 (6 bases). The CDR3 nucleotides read TGTGCCAGCACCGCCCGGGGGTACCAAGAGACCCAGTACTTC. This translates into CASTARGYQETQYF.